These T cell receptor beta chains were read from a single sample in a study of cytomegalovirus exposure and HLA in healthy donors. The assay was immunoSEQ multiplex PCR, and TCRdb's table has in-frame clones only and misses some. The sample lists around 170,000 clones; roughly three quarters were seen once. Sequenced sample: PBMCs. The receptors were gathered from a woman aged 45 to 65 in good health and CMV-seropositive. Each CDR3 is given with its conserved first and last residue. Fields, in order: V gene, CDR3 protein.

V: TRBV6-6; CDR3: CASSLTGNTEAFF
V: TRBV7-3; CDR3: CASSLKPGGPDEQFF
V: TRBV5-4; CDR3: CASSLVGSGADTQYF
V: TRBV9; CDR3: CASSVGTGGAGTGELFF
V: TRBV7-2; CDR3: CASSLEATDTQYF
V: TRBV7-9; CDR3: CASSLGLAGVTDTQYF
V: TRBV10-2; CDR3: CASSEPTGGNGYTF
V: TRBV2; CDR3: CASSGERPNTGELFF
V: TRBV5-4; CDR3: CASSLGTGGVAPVYGYTF
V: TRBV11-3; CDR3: CASSSVTGGDTEAFF
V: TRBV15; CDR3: CATSSDGRGHQPQHF
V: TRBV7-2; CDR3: CASSFNRGTDTQYF
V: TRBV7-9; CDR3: CASSPETDGYTF
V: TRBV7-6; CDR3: CASSLTPGQTDEKLFF
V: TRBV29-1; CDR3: CSVADRDNEQFF
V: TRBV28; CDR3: CASTPPVDSADTQYF
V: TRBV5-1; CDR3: CASSLEGSGRAKYF
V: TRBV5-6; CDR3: CASSFIGRQGSNYGYTF
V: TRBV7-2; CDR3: CASTSGAGGGYTF
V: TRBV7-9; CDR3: CASSRGDEKLFF
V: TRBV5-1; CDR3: CASSLEGGGYTF
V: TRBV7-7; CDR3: CASSLGLIETQYF
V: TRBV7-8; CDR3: CASSLLGTGPYGYTF
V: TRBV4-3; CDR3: CASSPMAGYGYEQYF
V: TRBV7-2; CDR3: CASSLGRLANYGYTF
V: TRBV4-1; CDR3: CASSQGELAGPRSSYNEQFF
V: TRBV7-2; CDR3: CASSGTGLPDTQYF
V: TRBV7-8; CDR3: CASSSGGRSGANVLTF
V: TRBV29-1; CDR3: CSVGEGGEQYF
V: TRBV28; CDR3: CASSLMGQGSYEQYF
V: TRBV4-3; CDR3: CASSQDLDWRGNEQFF
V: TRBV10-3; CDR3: CAISRGTGEQTEAFF
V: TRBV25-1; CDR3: CASSEDREEGSGANGLTF
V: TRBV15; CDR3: CATSRGRGGLYGYTF
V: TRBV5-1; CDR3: CASSLGLAVYEQYF
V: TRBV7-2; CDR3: CASSQQGRGQDEKLFF
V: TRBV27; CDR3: CASSLSGVSTDTQYF
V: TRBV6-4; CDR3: CASSDSAGGAPNEQFF
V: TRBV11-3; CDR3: CASSFDPGHVNTGELFF
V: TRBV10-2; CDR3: CASSSRDRGFNEQFF
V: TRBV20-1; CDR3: CSAGPVNGQYF
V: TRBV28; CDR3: CASSWGPAPNTEAFF
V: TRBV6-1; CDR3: CASLPRQGGSYEQYF
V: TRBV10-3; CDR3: CAISDGNRGLDYGYTF
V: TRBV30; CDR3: CAWRNTGNSPLHF
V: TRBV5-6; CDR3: CASSPQGEDQPQHF
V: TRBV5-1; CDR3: CASSPGTGGGNQPQHF
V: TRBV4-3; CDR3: CASSQDLETGTANTEAFF